This TCR beta chain was found in a study of CD8 T cells in ankylosing spondylitis. Study-level findings and limits: There was a TCR beta motif, made of several highly homologous variants, that appeared characteristic of ankylosing spondylitis blood. Some motif variants were previously reported in reactive arthritis synovial fluid and blood.

This clonotype was counted a few times. What it binds is unknown. CDR1 DFQATT and CDR2 SNEGSKA come from the germline V gene (reference sequence). The CDR3 length is 12 residues. The V end lost 8 bases, the J end lost 1 base, and 11 bases lay between the germline ends. MiXCR, applied by TCRdb to the 5' RACE reads, yields one record per CDR3 protein. Of some 840,000 distinct CDR3 sequences listed, about 10% were seen once; the top ten hold roughly 0.51%. Sequencing input: blood, either unsorted or a sorted T cell fraction (not recorded which). The clonotype was recovered from a male donor with ankylosing spondylitis. J is TRBJ2-5 and V is TRBV20-1, with a possible D match to TRBD1 (6 bases). The CDR3: CSYDRTQETQYF. Written as DNA, the CDR3 is TGCAGTTATGACAGGACCCAAGAGACCCAGTACTTC.